This TCR beta chain is drawn from a study of graft-versus-host responses after intestinal transplantation. Study details: As for transplant type, recipients had multivisceral, liver-intestinal, or isolated intestinal grafts. Each recipient received anti-thymocyte globulin induction, then tacrolimus and steroids for about 3 years.

Regarding the study as a whole: GvH clones occurred in recipient marrow; some first appeared in ileum or blood. Allograft graft-versus-host to host-versus-graft clonal ratios ran high in patients with graft-donor T cell macrochimerism.

Repertoires were generated with immunoSEQ multiplex PCR, while TCRdb's copy carries only in-frame clones and drops some. The sample includes under 80,000 clones, roughly 90% of them seen just once. Concerning this clone: No antigen is known for it.

The receptor comes from a human patient who received an intestinal transplant, so some T cells may come from the graft donor. The source material was PBMCs, sampled 98 days after intestinal transplantation.

The CDR3 reads CAISGSNTGTSNEQFF. The CDR3 DNA sequence: TGTGCCATCAGTGGGTCGAACACCGGGACTAGCAATGAGCAGTTCTTC. This chain uses TRBV10-3 with TRBJ2-1; 8 bases are shared with TRBD2. Looked up from germline, CDR1 is ENHRY and CDR2 is SYGVKD. The V segment lost 4 bases and the J segment 6 bases; nucleotides outside the gene matches: 11. The CDR3 loop spans 16 amino acids.